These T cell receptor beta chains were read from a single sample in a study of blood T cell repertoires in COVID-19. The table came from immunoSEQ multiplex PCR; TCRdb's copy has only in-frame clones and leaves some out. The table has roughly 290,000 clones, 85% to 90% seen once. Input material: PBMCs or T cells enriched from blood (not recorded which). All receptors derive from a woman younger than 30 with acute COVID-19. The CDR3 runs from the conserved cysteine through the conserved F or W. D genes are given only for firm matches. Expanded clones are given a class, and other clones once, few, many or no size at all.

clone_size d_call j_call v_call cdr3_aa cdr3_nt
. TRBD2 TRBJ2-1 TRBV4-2 CASSPGTSGIGEQFF TGTGCCAGCAGCCCAGGGACTAGCGGGATCGGAGAGCAGTTCTTC
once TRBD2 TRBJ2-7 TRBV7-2 CASSSDETSGYEQYF TGTGCCAGCAGCTCCGACGAGACTAGCGGGTACGAGCAGTACTTC
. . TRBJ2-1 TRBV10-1 CASSEGTGVIGNEQFF TGCGCCAGCAGTGAGGGGACGGGGGTGATCGGCAATGAGCAGTTCTTC
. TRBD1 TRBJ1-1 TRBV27 CASSFGTGGTAFF TGTGCCAGCAGTTTCGGGACAGGGGGCACAGCTTTCTTT
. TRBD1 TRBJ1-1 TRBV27 CASSFQGDRGAFF TGTGCCAGCAGTTTCCAGGGGGACAGGGGAGCTTTCTTT
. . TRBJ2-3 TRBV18 CASSLATDTQYF TGTGCCAGCTCCCTAGCAACAGATACGCAGTATTTT
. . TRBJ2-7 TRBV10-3 CAISGYYEQYF TGTGCCATCAGTGGCTACTACGAGCAGTACTTC
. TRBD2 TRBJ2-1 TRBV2 CASSERLAGGSYNEQFF TGTGCCAGCAGTGAGCGACTAGCGGGAGGTTCTTACAATGAGCAGTTCTTC
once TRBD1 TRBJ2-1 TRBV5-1 CASSATPGQGYNEQFF TGCGCCAGCAGCGCGACACCGGGACAGGGGTACAATGAGCAGTTCTTC
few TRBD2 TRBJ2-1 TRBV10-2 CASSRLAGAYNEQFF TGCGCCAGCAGCAGGCTAGCGGGAGCCTACAATGAGCAGTTCTTC
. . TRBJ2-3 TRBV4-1 CASSQVRSTDTQYF TGCGCCAGCAGCCAAGTCCGGAGCACAGATACGCAGTATTTT
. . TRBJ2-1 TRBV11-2 CASSLEEGGTAFF TGTGCCAGCAGCTTAGAGGAGGGCGGGACTGCGTTCTTC
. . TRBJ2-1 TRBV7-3 CASSVQGSYNEQFF TGTGCCAGCAGCGTACAGGGCTCCTACAATGAGCAGTTCTTC
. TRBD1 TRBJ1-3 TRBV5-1 CASSLPPGQESSGNTIYF TGCGCCAGCAGCTTACCACCGGGACAGGAGTCCTCTGGAAACACCATATATTTT